This is a list of T cell receptor beta chains from one sample in a study of T cells in Graves' hyperthyroidism and ophthalmopathy. TCRdb fed the multiplex PCR reads into MiXCR, producing one record per CDR3 protein. The top ten hold around 32% of the sample, which has about 760,000 distinct CDR3 sequences, approximately 36% seen once. The specimen sequenced was blood. These receptors came from a middle-aged woman with Graves' hyperthyroidism. Each CDR3 is given with its conserved first and last residue. Fields, in order: J gene, clone size, CDR3 length, D gene, V gene, CDR3 DNA, CDR3 protein. A D gene is named only where the DNA matches it firmly. A clone size is listed for some rows: how often the clone was seen (once, few, many), or a class if it is expanded.

j_gene: TRBJ2-7
abundance: NA
len: 14
d_gene: NA
v_gene: TRBV10-3
CDR3nt: TGTGCCATCAGTGAGGCAGTAGTCTCCTACGAGCAGTACTTC
CDR3aa: CAISEAVVSYEQYF

j_gene: TRBJ1-2
abundance: NA
len: 14
d_gene: NA
v_gene: TRBV24-1
CDR3nt: TGTGCCACCAGCGAGGGATGGAGTTCCTATGGCTACACCTTC
CDR3aa: CATSEGWSSYGYTF

j_gene: TRBJ1-1
abundance: NA
len: 15
d_gene: NA
v_gene: TRBV6-5
CDR3nt: TGTGCCAGCAGTTTCTCCGGCACCGGATTAGACCAAGCTTTCTTT
CDR3aa: CASSFSGTGLDQAFF

j_gene: TRBJ2-7
abundance: once
len: 13
d_gene: TRBD2
v_gene: TRBV19
CDR3nt: TGTGCCTGGCAGGCGGGAGACAACTACGAGCAGTACTTC
CDR3aa: CAWQAGDNYEQYF

j_gene: TRBJ2-7
abundance: NA
len: 13
d_gene: NA
v_gene: TRBV6-1
CDR3nt: TGTGCCAGCAGTGAAAGGTCAGGCAGGGAGCAGTACTTC
CDR3aa: CASSERSGREQYF

j_gene: TRBJ1-1
abundance: NA
len: 15
d_gene: NA
v_gene: TRBV12-3/TRBV12-4
CDR3nt: TGTGCCAGCAGTTTACTGGCGAACATGAACACTGAAGCTTTCTTT
CDR3aa: CASSLLANMNTEAFF

j_gene: TRBJ1-2
abundance: many
len: 12
d_gene: NA
v_gene: TRBV5-6
CDR3nt: TGTGCCAGCAGCGTGGACCGGTATGGCTACACCTTC
CDR3aa: CASSVDRYGYTF

j_gene: TRBJ1-1
abundance: many
len: 13
d_gene: NA
v_gene: TRBV29-1
CDR3nt: TGCAGCGTGAACCCAGGGGTTGAAACTGAAGCTTTCTTT
CDR3aa: CSVNPGVETEAFF

j_gene: TRBJ2-5
abundance: many
len: 15
d_gene: TRBD1
v_gene: TRBV6-5
CDR3nt: TGTGCCAGCAGACCCCGGACAGGGACAAAGGAGACCCAGTACTTC
CDR3aa: CASRPRTGTKETQYF

j_gene: TRBJ2-7
abundance: many
len: 14
d_gene: NA
v_gene: TRBV5-1
CDR3nt: TGCGCCAGCAGCTCCTGGGCGGAGTGGGACGAGCAGTACTTC
CDR3aa: CASSSWAEWDEQYF

j_gene: TRBJ2-1
abundance: NA
len: 15
d_gene: TRBD2
v_gene: TRBV7-9
CDR3nt: TGTGCCAGCAGCTTACAGCGGGACTCCTACAATGAGCAGTTCTTC
CDR3aa: CASSLQRDSYNEQFF

j_gene: TRBJ2-2
abundance: once
len: 18
d_gene: TRBD2
v_gene: TRBV2
CDR3nt: TGTGCCAGCAGTCCGCTCAGACTAGCGGGACCCAGCACCGGGGAGCTGTTTTTT
CDR3aa: CASSPLRLAGPSTGELFF

j_gene: TRBJ1-6
abundance: NA
len: 16
d_gene: NA
v_gene: TRBV7-2
CDR3nt: TGTGCCAGCAGCCTGCCCTGGGGGGTCCTGAATTCACCCCTCCACTTT
CDR3aa: CASSLPWGVLNSPLHF

j_gene: TRBJ2-7
abundance: NA
len: 14
d_gene: NA
v_gene: TRBV29-1
CDR3nt: TGCAGCGTTGTTCCGGGCCCTAACTCCTACGAGCAGTACTTC
CDR3aa: CSVVPGPNSYEQYF

j_gene: TRBJ1-2
abundance: many
len: 12
d_gene: NA
v_gene: TRBV9
CDR3nt: TGTGCCAGCAGGACTGACGCTGATGGCTACACCTTC
CDR3aa: CASRTDADGYTF

j_gene: TRBJ2-7
abundance: NA
len: 18
d_gene: NA
v_gene: TRBV12-3/TRBV12-4
CDR3nt: TGTGCCAGCAGCCAAAATCCTAAAGGCTCCGGGGACTCCTACGAGCAGTACTTC
CDR3aa: CASSQNPKGSGDSYEQYF

j_gene: TRBJ1-1
abundance: NA
len: 14
d_gene: NA
v_gene: TRBV19
CDR3nt: TGTGCCAGTAGTGTTATCCCCATGAACACTGAAGCTTTCTTT
CDR3aa: CASSVIPMNTEAFF

j_gene: TRBJ2-5
abundance: NA
len: 12
d_gene: NA
v_gene: TRBV10-3
CDR3nt: TGTGCCATCAGTTTGGACGGAGAGACCCAGTACTTC
CDR3aa: CAISLDGETQYF

j_gene: TRBJ1-1
abundance: NA
len: 16
d_gene: TRBD1
v_gene: TRBV4-3
CDR3nt: TGCGCCAGCAGCCAAGGAACAGGGGATATGAACACTGAAGCTTTCTTT
CDR3aa: CASSQGTGDMNTEAFF

j_gene: TRBJ1-1
abundance: NA
len: 14
d_gene: NA
v_gene: TRBV7-3
CDR3nt: TGTGCCAGCAGTCCTAACCGGGACGGGTTTGAAGCTTTCTTT
CDR3aa: CASSPNRDGFEAFF

j_gene: TRBJ2-7
abundance: many
len: 15
d_gene: NA
v_gene: TRBV7-8
CDR3nt: TGTGCCAGCAGCTTATCCGCGGAGATAGACTACGAGCAGTACTTC
CDR3aa: CASSLSAEIDYEQYF

j_gene: TRBJ1-5
abundance: NA
len: 12
d_gene: NA
v_gene: TRBV5-6
CDR3nt: TGTGCCAGCAGCCCCGGGGGAGGGCCCCAGCATTTT
CDR3aa: CASSPGGGPQHF

j_gene: TRBJ2-7
abundance: once
len: 12
d_gene: TRBD1
v_gene: TRBV14
CDR3nt: TGTGCCAGCAGCCAATCCCGGGACAGAGTCTACTTC
CDR3aa: CASSQSRDRVYF

j_gene: TRBJ2-7
abundance: few
len: 15
d_gene: TRBD2
v_gene: TRBV10-1
CDR3nt: TGTGCCAGCTCACCACCGGCTAGCGGGTCCTACGAGCAGTACTTC
CDR3aa: CASSPPASGSYEQYF

j_gene: TRBJ2-7
abundance: many
len: 14
d_gene: NA
v_gene: TRBV19
CDR3nt: TGTGCCAGTAGTAATAATAAGGGGATATACGAGCAGTACTTC
CDR3aa: CASSNNKGIYEQYF

j_gene: TRBJ1-2
abundance: many
len: 12
d_gene: NA
v_gene: TRBV29-1
CDR3nt: TGCAGCGTTGAGTCGGGGACGCATGGCTACACCTTC
CDR3aa: CSVESGTHGYTF

j_gene: TRBJ2-1
abundance: few
len: 13
d_gene: TRBD2
v_gene: TRBV29-1
CDR3nt: TGCAGCGTTGGGAGCGGGATCGACAATGAGCAGTTCTTC
CDR3aa: CSVGSGIDNEQFF